This TCR beta chain was identified during a study of shared clonotypes between healthy human individuals (dated by TCRdb to between 2020 and 2021). Regarding the complete study: The cohort included three men and two women between 18 and 49 years of age. Blood TCR repertoires of several healthy adults were deeply sequenced to estimate repertoire size and the extent of clonotype sharing between individuals. For each donor, CD4 naive and CD4 memory were each run on three plates, CD8 naive on two plates, and CD8 memory on one plate. Libraries were prepared and TCR repertoires were sequenced by different laboratories using diverse techniques, in order to increase sequencing depth and limit assay-specific biases. Each donor's leukapheresis produced roughly between roughly 0.85 and 9.5 billion PBMCs.

As concerns this clone: Its antigen remains undetermined. No base quality values were provided; no much bigger clone lies one nucleotide off.

The CDR3, cysteine through phenylalanine, is 17 amino acids long. Only the CDR3 part of the read is kept: 51 bases, read in frame from the first base. From V the trimming removes 6 bases and from J it removes 1 base, while the gene matches leave 10 bases of the junction unaccounted for. The germline V gene gives CDR1 as SQVTM and CDR2 as ANQGSEA. TCR CDR3 regions were amplified from genomic DNA by multiplex PCR using the deep immunoSEQ assay. For each cell subset, the extracted genomic DNA was distributed evenly across all wells of several immunoSEQ 96-well plates, and each plate served as one replicate. For sorted subsets, each replicate PCR was loaded with roughly 190 ng genomic DNA, equivalent to 30,000 or so T cell genomes. The purified libraries were quantified using a Qubit 3.0 fluorometer, sized with a Bioanalyzer 2100, and then quantified again using the KAPA Library Quantification kit. Each immunoSEQ 96-well plate was sequenced on its own single-read 150-cycle Illumina NextSeq 550 flow cell. Per the source publication's procedure: The immunoSEQ output contained only junctional sequences without quality scores, so filtering could not match that applied to full-length reads. Sequences were annotated with PyIR, a Python wrapper for IgBLAST v1.9, using IMGT germline references to assign V/J genes and CDR3. Reads with weak V/J assignments (E-value above 1e-6), missing CDR3, stop codons, out-of-frame junctions, or ambiguous translated residues were removed. V3J clonotypes were defined by identical inferred V gene, J gene, and CDR3 amino acid sequence. To compute the percentage overlap between repertoires, the number of shared unique clonotypes was divided by the size of the smaller repertoire. Richness of each repertoire was evaluated using RTK rarefaction, the Chao1 estimator, and Recon v2.1 estimates of unobserved clonotypes. For all TCRbeta clonotypes obtained by the gDNA method from a handful of donors, generation probabilities were computed with OLGA. The clones in this table, taken by TCRdb from immuneACCESS, are in-frame only. Not every clone is retained; where verified, under half of the shortfall comes from an unresolved V gene, and the cause of the rest is unknown. D and trimming were read from the DNA, whereas the V and J calls and clone size are those reported in that table. The sample data list fewer than 2.5 million clones, and 90% to 95% of these were observed just once. The top ten clonotypes cover 0.36% of the sample.

The donors were healthy, HIV-negative adults who had no recently reported acute infections or vaccinations. Only Caucasian adults living in Nashville, Tennessee, USA were represented among the donors. CD4+ T cells were enriched by magnetic negative selection, after which naive cells were positively selected on CD45RA and the negative fraction was taken as the memory subset. Blood was obtained by leukapheresis, after which PBMCs were separated by Ficoll-Histopaque density gradient centrifugation and cryopreserved in liquid nitrogen vapor phase. Analytical flow cytometry was used to check the purity and quantity of each magnetically sorted T cell population. From each sorted fraction, genomic DNA was isolated and quantified by UV absorbance on a Nanodrop 2000c. The paper's findings and limits, for the study overall: Even with the large sequencing depth, rarefaction of the sorted-subset datasets indicated that sequencing was incomplete. Pairwise subsampling indicated that sequencing depth was expected to affect the degree of clonotype sharing among donors. Clonotypes shared by all four sorted-subset donors showed higher generation probabilities than non-shared clonotypes. Naive subsets generally had larger estimated clonotype richness than memory subsets. Sampling was restricted to blood, and TCR repertoires in tissue are likely to differ from TCR repertoires in blood. Sharing across a few donors was observed for approximately 4.6% of naive CD4, over 3% of naive CD8, about 2.5% of memory CD4, and about 0.4% of memory CD8 clonotypes. The genetic and exposure-history diversity represented was limited by the small number of donors.

The rearranged chain carries TRBV29-1 and TRBJ2-1; a stretch of 12 junction bases matches TRBD2. The clonotype originates from a man aged 18 to 29 in good health. Some clones in this sample may be carry-over from other donors' samples. Sequencing was performed on naive CD4+ T cells from PBMCs. This sample's cell subset or site label indicates: CD45RA+ positively selected. The CDR3 reads CSVPGLAGWPSYNEQFF. The bases read TGCAGCGTCCCAGGACTAGCGGGGTGGCCTTCCTACAATGAGCAGTTCTTC.